One and the same sample provided the 2 T cell receptor beta chains below, sequenced in a study of early T cells in non-severe SARS-CoV-2 infection. TCRdb reprocessed the 5' RACE reads via MiXCR and lists one record per CDR3 protein. The sample includes more than 70,000 distinct CDR3 sequences, approximately 13% seen only once; the top ten take about 6%. The material sequenced was whole blood. The source is an adult who was a healthcare worker with PCR-confirmed SARS-CoV-2 infection or an uninfected control (not recorded which).

The chain has TRBV7-2 and TRBJ2-3; D call uncertain. The CDR3 length is 13 residues. Trimming took off 5 bases at V and 4 bases at J, with 10 bases between the two ends. Germline CDR1 is SGHTA and CDR2 is FQGNSA. This CDR3 reads CASSPQSADTQYF. CDR3 in DNA: TGTGCCAGCAGCCCCCAGAGCGCAGATACGCAGTATTTT.

This clonotype occurred a few times. The gene calls are TRBV29-1 and TRBJ2-7; 9 bases fit TRBD1. The germline CDR1 and CDR2 sequences are SQVTM and ANQGSEA. V shed 6 bases, J shed 1 base, and the junction held 7 bases outside the gene matches. The CDR3 extends over 14 amino acids. CDR3 bases: TGCAGCGTCGCCGGGACAGGGTTTTCCTACGAGCAGTACTTC. It yields the protein CSVAGTGFSYEQYF.